The sequence of this T cell receptor (beta chain) was determined in a study of blood T cells in healthy people across ages. The CDR3 is made up of 16 amino acids. Trimming removed 0 bases from V and 0 bases from J, with 14 bases in between. The germline CDR1 and CDR2 sequences are SQVTM and ANQGSEA. Healthy Caucasian individuals from Russia aged about 6 to 90 were enrolled as donors. The sample, 7.5 to 10 milliliters of peripheral blood, was drawn from each donor. Primed by a sample-barcoded 5' primer and a J-beta primer mix, a second PCR proceeded for about 7 to 11 cycles. TCRdb called the 5' RACE reads again in MiXCR, with one record for every CDR3 protein. The repertoire holds some 1.8 million distinct CDR3 sequences, about two fifths seen once, with 20% to 25% in the top ten.

Input material: blood. The chain uses TRBV29-1 and TRBJ1-1; D is undetermined. The source is a human donor in good health. CDR3 loop: CSVEDPSYEMNTEAFF. The CDR3, as DNA: TGCAGCGTTGAAGATCCTAGCTACGAAATGAACACTGAAGCTTTCTTT.